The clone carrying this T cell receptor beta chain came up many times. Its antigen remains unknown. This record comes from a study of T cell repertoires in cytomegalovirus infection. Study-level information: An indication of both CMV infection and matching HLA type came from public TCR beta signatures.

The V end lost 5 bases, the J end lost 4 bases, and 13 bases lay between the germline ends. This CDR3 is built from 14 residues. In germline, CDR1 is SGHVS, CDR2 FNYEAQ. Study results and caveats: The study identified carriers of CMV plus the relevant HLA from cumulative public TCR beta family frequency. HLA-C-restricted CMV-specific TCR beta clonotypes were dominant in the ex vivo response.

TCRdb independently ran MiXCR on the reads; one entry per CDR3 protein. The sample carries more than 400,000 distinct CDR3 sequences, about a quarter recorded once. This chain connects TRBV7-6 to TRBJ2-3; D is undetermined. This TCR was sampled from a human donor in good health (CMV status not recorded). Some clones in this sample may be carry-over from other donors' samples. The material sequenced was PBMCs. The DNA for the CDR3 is TGTGCCAGCAGCCCCCAGATTGTCCCAGATACGCAGTATTTT. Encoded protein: CASSPQIVPDTQYF.